This TCR beta chain was captured in a study of cytomegalovirus exposure and HLA in healthy donors. PCR amplification relied on 60 Vbeta primers (plus 13 Jbeta primers). Sequenced by immunoSEQ multiplex PCR; TCRdb stores in-frame clones only, minus some. The sample contains fewer than 250,000 clones, roughly 80% of which appear only once. V lost 6 bases, J lost 0 bases, and 14 bases lay in between. The length of the CDR3 is 15 residues. Looked up from germline, CDR1 is SNHLY and CDR2 is FYNNEI. This sequence was found in a man aged 30-40 years in good health and CMV-seronegative. Material for sequencing was PBMCs. The V call is TRBV2, the J call TRBJ2-5, with TRBD2 as a possible D gene (5 bases). CDR3 DNA sequence: TGTGCCAGCAGCGGGAATGGCCAAAACCAAGAGACCCAGTACTTC. Its protein product is CASSGNGQNQETQYF.